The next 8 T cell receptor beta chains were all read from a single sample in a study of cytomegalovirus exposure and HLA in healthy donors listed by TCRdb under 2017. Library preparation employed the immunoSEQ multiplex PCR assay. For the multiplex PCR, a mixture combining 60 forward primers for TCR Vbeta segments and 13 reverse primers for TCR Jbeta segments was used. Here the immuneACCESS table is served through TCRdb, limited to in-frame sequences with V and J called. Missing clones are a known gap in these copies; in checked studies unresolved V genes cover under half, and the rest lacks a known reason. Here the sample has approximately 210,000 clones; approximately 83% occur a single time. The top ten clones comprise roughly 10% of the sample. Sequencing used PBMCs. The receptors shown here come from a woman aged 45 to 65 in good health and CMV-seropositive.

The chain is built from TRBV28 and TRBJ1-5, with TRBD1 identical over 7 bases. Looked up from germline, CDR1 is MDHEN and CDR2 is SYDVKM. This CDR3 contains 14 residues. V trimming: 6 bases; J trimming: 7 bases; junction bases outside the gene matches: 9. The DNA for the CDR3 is TGTGCCAGCAGAGGGACAGTGAAGAACCAGCCCCAGCATTTT. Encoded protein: CASRGTVKNQPQHF.

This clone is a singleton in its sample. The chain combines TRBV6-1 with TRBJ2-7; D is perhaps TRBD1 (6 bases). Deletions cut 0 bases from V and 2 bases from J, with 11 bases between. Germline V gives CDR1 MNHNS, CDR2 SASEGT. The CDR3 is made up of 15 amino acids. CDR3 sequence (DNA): TGTGCCAGCAGTGAAGCTCACCAGGGGCCCTACGAGCAGTACTTC. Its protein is CASSEAHQGPYEQYF.

Here the CDR3 reads CASSVTGRSNQPQHF. The CDR3 region has the DNA TGTGCCAGCAGTGTGACAGGTAGGAGCAATCAGCCCCAGCATTTT. V usage is TRBV28 and J usage is TRBJ1-5; TRBD1 might be the D (6 bases). This CDR3 region has 15 residues. V was trimmed by 5 bases and J by 1 base, leaving 12 bases between them. Germline lookup yields CDR1 MDHEN and CDR2 SYDVKM. The full variable domain, rest sourced from reference TRBV28 and TRBJ1-5, is DVKVTQSSRYLVKRTGEKVFLECVQDMDHENMFWYRQDPGLGLRLIYFSYDVKMKEKGDIPEGYSVSREKKERFSLILESASTNQTSMYLCASSVTGRSNQPQHFGDGTRLSIL.

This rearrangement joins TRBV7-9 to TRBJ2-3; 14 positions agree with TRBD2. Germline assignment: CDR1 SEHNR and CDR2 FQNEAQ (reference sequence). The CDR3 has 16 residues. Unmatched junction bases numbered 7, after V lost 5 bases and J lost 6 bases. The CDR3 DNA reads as TGTGCCAGCAGCCCCGGGACTAGCGGGGGTATGGATACGCAGTATTTT. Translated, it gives CASSPGTSGGMDTQYF.

The CDR3 spells CASSIRGMNTEAFF. CDR3 nucleotides: TGTGCCAGTAGTATACGGGGGATGAACACTGAAGCTTTCTTT. The chain links TRBV19 to TRBJ1-1; D may be TRBD1 (5 bases). V lost 2 bases to trimming and J lost 0 bases, with 7 bases between them. Germline V gene lookup returns CDR1 LNHDA and CDR2 SQIVND (reference sequence). The CDR3 contains 14 residues.

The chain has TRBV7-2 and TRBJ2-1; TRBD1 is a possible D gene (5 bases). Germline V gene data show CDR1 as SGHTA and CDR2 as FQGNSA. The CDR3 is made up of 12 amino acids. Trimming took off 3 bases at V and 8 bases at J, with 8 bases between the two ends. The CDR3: CASSFPGYEQFF. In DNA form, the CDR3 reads TGTGCCAGCAGCTTCCCAGGGTATGAGCAGTTCTTC.

DNA for the CDR3: TGCGCCAGCAGCGGAGGGGTAGCGGGGGGAGAGACCCAGTACTTC. This gives the protein CASSGGVAGGETQYF. The V and J genes are TRBV10-1 and TRBJ2-5, with 10 bases that match TRBD2. Germline trimming cut 6 bases from V and 4 bases from J; bases unmatched to any gene: 8. Germline-derived CDR1 and CDR2 are WNHNN and SYGVQD (reference sequence). CDR3 size: 15 residues.

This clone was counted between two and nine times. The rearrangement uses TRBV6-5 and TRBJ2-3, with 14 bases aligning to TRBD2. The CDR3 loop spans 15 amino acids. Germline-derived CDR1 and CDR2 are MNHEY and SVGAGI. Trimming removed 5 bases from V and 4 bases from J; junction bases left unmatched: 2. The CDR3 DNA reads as TGTGCCAGCAGTATGACTAGCGGGGGGGCAGATACGCAGTATTTT. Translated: CASSMTSGGADTQYF.